Sequencing of this T cell receptor (beta chain) was carried out in a study of cytomegalovirus exposure and HLA in healthy donors. General study results and limits: The HLA-A and HLA-B alleles of most subjects were reportedly predicted accurately from TCR beta sequences. The authors later linked a missense DCLRE1C variant to TCR beta V- and J-gene trimming. There were under 200 TCR beta chains listed as cytomegalovirus-associated.

PCR used 60 Vbeta primers and 13 Jbeta primers. Sequencing was performed with immunoSEQ multiplex PCR; in TCRdb, only in-frame clones are kept and a portion is missing. The repertoire has about 92,000 clones, 84% of them found once; the top ten carry around 5.2%. This clone was seen more than once but under ten times. Its antigen is not identified. Whereas donors were nominally healthy upon sampling, unrecorded immune exposures were probable. This CDR3 contains 14 residues. Trimming pared 1 base from V and 0 bases from J, leaving 5 bases between. CDR1 is MGHRA and CDR2 is YSYEKL in the germline V gene.

This sequence was found in a woman aged 18-29 years in good health and CMV-seropositive. What was sequenced was PBMCs. This chain connects TRBV4-1 to TRBJ2-3; D gene unclear. The DNA of the CDR3 is TGCGCCAGCAGCCAAGTAACAAGCACAGATACGCAGTATTTT. Translated: CASSQVTSTDTQYF.